The next 22 T cell receptor beta chains were all read from a single sample in a study of blood T cell repertoires in COVID-19 (dated by TCRdb to about 2020). The method behind the library was the immunoSEQ multiplex PCR assay. TCRdb stores this immuneACCESS table with in-frame sequences only. Part of the clones is absent; in the studies checked, under half of the shortfall reflects unresolved V genes, and no reason is known for the rest. The sample table lists around 160,000 clones, about four fifths of them with a count of one. The ten largest make up about 15% of the sample. Specimen: peripheral blood. These receptors originate from a woman over 75 with acute or convalescent COVID-19.

The J gene is TRBJ2-1, the V gene TRBV5-8, with TRBD2 matching over 8 bases. The CDR3 spans 15 residues. V shed 0 bases and J 5 bases; nucleotides not matched to a gene: 4. CDR1 and CDR2 from the germline V gene are SGHTS and YDEGEE. CDR3: CASSLAGGVDNEQFF. The CDR3 region has the DNA TGTGCCAGCAGCTTGGCCGGGGGGGTAGACAATGAGCAGTTCTTC.

The CDR3 is CASGHDTMNTEAFF. In nucleotides, the CDR3 is TGTGCTAGTGGTCATGACACCATGAACACTGAAGCTTTCTTT. The gene calls are TRBV12-5 and TRBJ1-1; D uncertain. The length of the CDR3 is 14 residues. Germline V gene lookup returns CDR1 LGHNT and CDR2 FRNRAP. Trimming cost V 5 bases and J 0 bases, with 10 bases left between them.

The count of this clone is one. J is TRBJ1-2 and V is TRBV3-1 (or the pseudogene TRBV3-2); D is undetermined. CDR3 length equals 15 residues. Looked up from germline, CDR1 is LGHDT and CDR2 is YNNKEL (reference sequence). The V end was cut by 0 bases, the J end by 9 bases, with 17 bases between. The CDR3 reads CASSQDPPGVGRYTF. The CDR3 region has the DNA TGTGCCAGCAGCCAAGATCCGCCGGGAGTCGGGCGCTACACCTTC.

This chain links TRBV28 with TRBJ2-6; 13 bases are shared with TRBD2. This CDR3 spans 17 amino acids. Germline trimming cut 7 bases from V and 3 bases from J; bases unmatched to any gene: 6. Germline CDR1 is MDHEN and CDR2 is SYDVKM. CDR3 protein: CASMRTSGSGGANVLTF. Written as DNA, the CDR3 is TGTGCCAGCATGAGGACTAGCGGGAGTGGTGGGGCCAACGTCCTGACTTTC.

Here the CDR3 DNA reads TGTGCCAGTAGTCTACAGGGGGCGTTGGCAGATACGCAGTATTTT. Amino acids: CASSLQGALADTQYF. V is TRBV19 and J is TRBJ2-3; 9 nucleotides line up with TRBD1. CDR1 and CDR2 from the germline V gene are LNHDA and SQIVND (reference sequence). This CDR3 spans 15 amino acids. V trimming: 5 bases; J trimming: 4 bases; junction bases outside the gene matches: 7.

The chain carries TRBV5-1 and TRBJ1-2; maybe TRBD1 (6 bases). The V and J ends lost 0 bases and 7 bases respectively, with 13 bases between them. This CDR3 comprises 14 residues. CDR1 SGHRS and CDR2 YFSETQ come from the germline V gene. This CDR3 is CASSLEWTAGGYTF. In DNA form, the CDR3 reads TGCGCCAGCAGCTTGGAGTGGACAGCCGGTGGCTACACCTTC.

This clone was detected only once. V and J are TRBV4-2 and TRBJ1-4, with 11 bases that match TRBD1. This CDR3 is built from 16 residues. The germline CDR1 and CDR2 sequences are LGHNA and YNFKEQ. With V trimmed by 0 bases and J by 5 bases, 2 bases remained unmatched. The CDR3 region is CASSQDGTGGNEKLFF. For the CDR3, the DNA is TGTGCCAGCAGCCAAGATGGGACAGGGGGGAATGAAAAACTGTTTTTT.

This clone was observed at least ten times. The gene calls are TRBV3-1 (or the pseudogene TRBV3-2) and TRBJ2-7; D may be TRBD2 (6 bases). Trimming removed 1 base from V and 1 base from J, with 11 bases in between. The CDR3 is 15 residues long. CDR1 and CDR2 from the germline V gene are LGHDT and YNNKEL (reference sequence). The CDR3 bases are TGTGCCAGCAGCCAAGCCGCGGGGAAGTCCTACGAGCAGTACTTC. This codes for CASSQAAGKSYEQYF.

The chain's CDR3 is CASSPNHPGEQYF. In DNA form, the CDR3 reads TGTGCCAGCAGCCCAAACCACCCGGGGGAGCAGTACTTC. V and J are TRBV21-1 and TRBJ2-7; the table gives TRBD2 as D, unverified against the DNA. TRBV21-1 is termed a pseudogene. There are 13 residues in the CDR3.

This clone has just a few counts. This rearrangement joins TRBV9 to TRBJ2-2, with D maybe TRBD1 (6 bases). V lost 1 base and J lost 4, with 17 bases in between. The CDR3 is 17 amino acids. Germline loops: CDR1 SGDLS, CDR2 YYNGEE. The CDR3 DNA follows: TGTGCCAGCAGCGTAACAGGGAGCACGGCTGGCACCGGGGAGCTGTTTTTT. Its protein is CASSVTGSTAGTGELFF.

The genes are TRBV2 and TRBJ1-2, with a tentative D call TRBD1 (5 bases). V was shortened by 2 bases and J by 4 bases, with 14 bases between the two germline ends. The CDR3 is 15 amino acids. Germline assignment: CDR1 SNHLY and CDR2 FYNNEI. CDR3 in DNA: TGTGCCAGCAGTGAATCGGCACAGGCCACCTATGGCTACACCTTC. The encoded protein is CASSESAQATYGYTF.

The rearrangement joins TRBV27 to TRBJ1-5, with TRBD1 matching over 7 bases. Germline V gives CDR1 MNHEY, CDR2 SMNVEV (reference sequence). This CDR3 spans 12 amino acids. Trimming took 6 bases from V and 7 from J; bases not matched to a gene: 3. The CDR3 loop is CASRTGRQPQHF. The CDR3 coding sequence is TGTGCCAGCAGGACAGGGCGCCAGCCCCAGCATTTT.

This chain joins TRBV19 and TRBJ1-1; 7 nucleotides match TRBD1. The CDR3 contains 14 residues. CDR1 is LNHDA and CDR2 is SQIVND in the germline V gene (reference sequence). V gave up 2 bases and J gave up 1 base; unmatched junction bases: 1. CDR3 sequence: CASSIRTGNTEAFF. The DNA of the CDR3 is TGTGCCAGTAGTATACGGACAGGGAACACTGAAGCTTTCTTT.

The chain couples TRBV6-1 to TRBJ2-3; 8 nucleotides agree with TRBD1. Unmatched junction bases numbered 8, after V lost 4 bases and J lost 2 bases. CDR1 is MNHNS and CDR2 is SASEGT in the germline V gene. The CDR3 consists of 16 residues. The CDR3 protein is CASSARTGTSTDTQYF. The CDR3 DNA sequence: TGTGCCAGCAGTGCTAGGACAGGGACATCCACAGATACGCAGTATTTT.

The V and J genes are TRBV6-5 and TRBJ1-1; possible D gene TRBD1, 5 bases. Per the germline V gene, CDR1 is MNHEY and CDR2 is SVGAGI. This CDR3 contains 14 residues. Trimming removed 8 bases at V and 4 bases at J, with 17 bases between. CDR3: CASGLAGGVTEAFF. The CDR3 bases are TGTGCCAGCGGCCTCGCGGGGGGGGTCACTGAAGCTTTCTTT.

V gene TRBV18 combines with J gene TRBJ2-3; 8 bases are a match to TRBD1. V lost 0 bases and J lost 3; bases outside the gene matches: 5. The germline V gene encodes CDR1 KGHSH and CDR2 LQKENI. The CDR3 loop spans 16 amino acids. The CDR3 DNA follows: TGTGCCAGCTCACCACCGGGGGACAGGAGAACAGATACGCAGTATTTT. Translating gives CASSPPGDRRTDTQYF. Full variable domain (remainder filled in from reference TRBV18 and TRBJ2-3): NAGVMQNPRHLVRRRGQEARLRCSPMKGHSHVYWYRQLPEEGLKFMVYLQKENIIDESGMPKERFSAEFPKEGPSILRIQQVVRGDSAAYFCASSPPGDRRTDTQYFGPGTRLTVL.

The chain employs TRBV28 and TRBJ1-3, with 7 bases identical to TRBD1. Trimming took 7 bases from V and 0 from J; bases not matched to a gene: 9. This CDR3 spans 16 amino acids. Germline V gene data show CDR1 as MDHEN and CDR2 as SYDVKM. The CDR3 DNA reads as TGTGCCAGCAACCCCTTTCGGGACAGCTCTGGAAACACCATATATTTT. Amino acid sequence: CASNPFRDSSGNTIYF.

The V call is TRBV28, the J call TRBJ1-2, with TRBD1 identical over 8 bases. V trimming: 1 base; J trimming: 1 base; junction bases outside the gene matches: 5. This CDR3 region has 16 residues. Looked up from germline, CDR1 is MDHEN and CDR2 is SYDVKM. The chain's CDR3 is CASSLFRQGINYGYTF. In DNA form, the CDR3 reads TGTGCCAGCAGTTTATTCCGACAGGGGATTAACTATGGCTACACCTTC.

This chain connects TRBV7-8 to TRBJ2-2; 10 nucleotides align to TRBD1. After removal of 5 bases from V and 5 bases from J, the junction contained 11 bases not matched to a gene. This CDR3 spans 17 amino acids. Germline CDR1 is SGHVS and CDR2 is FQNEAQ. CDR3 in amino acids: CASSPPAGTGATGELFF. The CDR3 DNA is TGTGCCAGCAGCCCCCCCGCGGGGACAGGGGCGACCGGGGAGCTGTTTTTT.

The rearrangement uses TRBV7-9 and TRBJ1-5; D gene unclear. V lost 5 bases and J 6 bases, leaving 11 bases between the germline ends. CDR3 size: 13 residues. Germline CDR1 is SEHNR and CDR2 is FQNEAQ (reference sequence). The CDR3 nucleotides are TGTGCCAGCAGCCTGACTAGCGGTCAGCCCCAGCATTTT. Protein sequence: CASSLTSGQPQHF.

The chain combines TRBV4-1 with TRBJ2-3; D not certain. The CDR3 contains 14 residues. CDR1 is MGHRA, CDR2 YSYEKL, per germline. Trimming left V 1 base short and J 6 bases short, with 11 bases between. The CDR3 loop is CASSQVARLDTQYF. CDR3 DNA: TGCGCCAGCAGCCAAGTGGCTAGATTGGATACGCAGTATTTT.

The chain employs TRBV7-3 and TRBJ1-1; 11 nucleotides align to TRBD1. Germline lookup yields CDR1 SGHTA and CDR2 FQGTGA. The CDR3 is made up of 14 amino acids. After removal of 2 bases from V and 5 bases from J, the junction contained 1 base not matched to a gene. The chain's CDR3 is CASSLGQGATEAFF. CDR3 nucleotide sequence: TGTGCCAGCAGCTTAGGACAGGGGGCGACTGAAGCTTTCTTT.